These 18 T cell receptor beta chains came from one sample sequenced in a study of monozygotic twins with inflammatory bowel disease. TCRdb re-called the 5' RACE reads and shows each CDR3 protein once, DNA omitted. The sample table sets out 300,000 to 350,000 distinct CDR3 sequences. Sequencing input: blood. These TCRs come from a human donor with ulcerative colitis or Crohn's disease, or a healthy co-twin of an affected twin (not recorded which).

The chain recombines TRBV7-7 with TRBJ2-5. Germline V gene lookup returns CDR1 SSHAT and CDR2 FNYEAQ (reference sequence). This CDR3 comprises 14 residues. CDR3 in amino acids: CASSYSGGQETQYF.

This chain connects TRBV30 to TRBJ1-4; TCRdb lists TRBD1, though no DNA is available to test this call. This CDR3 contains 15 residues. CDR1 is GTSNPN, CDR2 SVGIG, per germline (reference sequence). The CDR3 sequence is CAWSDWTPYNEKLFF.

The rearrangement joins TRBV2 to TRBJ2-1; the TCRdb D gene call, TRBD2, has no DNA to confirm it. The CDR3 runs to 13 residues. The germline V gene encodes CDR1 SNHLY and CDR2 FYNNEI. CDR3 sequence reads: CASALAGYNEQFF.

V is TRBV3-1 and J is TRBJ1-3. The CDR3 is 15 residues long. In germline, CDR1 is LGHDT, CDR2 YNNKEL (reference sequence). The CDR3 reads CASSQDHGSGNTIYF. The full variable domain, completed using reference TRBV3-1 and TRBJ1-3, is DTAVSQTPKYLVTQMGNDKSIKCEQNLGHDTMYWYKQDSKKFLKIMFSYNNKELIINETVPNRFSPKSPDKAHLNLHINSLELGDSAVYFCASSQDHGSGNTIYFGEGSWLTVV.

The chain carries TRBV7-2 and TRBJ2-7; TCRdb picks TRBD2, but there is no DNA to check that call. The CDR3 spans 15 residues. From germline, CDR1 is SGHTA and CDR2 FQGNSA. Here the CDR3 reads CASSLMWEGSYEQYF.

The chain links TRBV20-1 to TRBJ2-3. The CDR3 is 12 residues long. CDR1 is DFQATT, CDR2 SNEGSKA, per germline (reference sequence). The CDR3 sequence: CSARVKGDTQYF.

J is TRBJ2-7 and V is TRBV4-1; TCRdb outputs TRBD1, but without DNA this stays unchecked. This CDR3 is 17 amino acids long. From germline, CDR1 is MGHRA and CDR2 YSYEKL. This CDR3 reads CASSQGTGTGVTYEQYF.

V usage is TRBV12-3 or TRBV12-4 and J usage is TRBJ2-7; TCRdb reports TRBD1, a call that lacks DNA to check it against. The CDR3 spans 12 residues. Here the CDR3 reads CASSRAFYEQYF.

The chain uses TRBV18 and TRBJ1-2. The CDR3 runs to 14 residues. Per germline, CDR1 KGHSH and CDR2 LQKENI. The CDR3 sequence: CASSPPAGPGGYTF.

V is TRBV6-1 and J is TRBJ1-2. Per germline, CDR1 MNHNS and CDR2 SASEGT. The CDR3 sequence is 14 residues long. This CDR3 is CASSENGGVSGYTF.

This chain's CDR3 is CSALPGREAYNEQFF. The chain couples TRBV29-1 to TRBJ2-1; with no DNA, the TCRdb D assignment of TRBD2 cannot be verified. The germline V gene encodes CDR1 SQVTM and CDR2 ANQGSEA. The CDR3 is 15 amino acids.

V usage is TRBV3-1 and J usage is TRBJ1-1. Germline lookup yields CDR1 LGHDT and CDR2 YNNKEL (reference sequence). This CDR3 is 14 amino acids long. CDR3 in amino acids: CASSHKTANTEAFF.

V is TRBV12-3 or TRBV12-4 and J is TRBJ2-7; TCRdb names TRBD1, which stays unverified in the absence of DNA. The CDR3 is 13 residues long. The CDR3 sequence is CASSSLRGGEQYF.

The genes are TRBV5-4 and TRBJ1-2. The CDR3 totals 14 residues. Germline V gene lookup returns CDR1 SGHNT and CDR2 YYREEE (reference sequence). The CDR3 here is CASSLRTVNYGYTF. Full variable domain (missing parts from reference TRBV5-4 and TRBJ1-2): ETGVTQSPTHLIKTRGQQVTLRCSSQSGHNTVSWYQQALGQGPQFIFQYYREEENGRGNFPPRFSGLQFPNYSSELNVNALELDDSALYLCASSLRTVNYGYTFGSGTRLTVV.

J is TRBJ1-4 and V is TRBV4-1. The germline V gene has CDR1 MGHRA and CDR2 YSYEKL. The CDR3 loop spans 15 amino acids. CDR3 sequence reads: CASSHLVTTNEKLFF.

The chain is built from TRBV5-5 and TRBJ2-3; TCRdb names TRBD2, which stays unverified in the absence of DNA. Germline lookup yields CDR1 SGHKS and CDR2 YYEKEE (reference sequence). This CDR3 is built from 16 residues. The chain's CDR3 is CASSSGLAGVADTQYF. The full variable domain, its missing parts supplied by reference TRBV5-5 and TRBJ2-3, is DAGVTQSPTHLIKTRGQQVTLRCSPISGHKSVSWYQQVLGQGPQFIFQYYEKEERGRGNFPDRFSARQFPNYSSELNVNALLLGDSALYLCASSSGLAGVADTQYFGPGTRLTVL.

The V and J genes are TRBV4-1 and TRBJ1-2. CDR1 and CDR2 from the germline V gene are MGHRA and YSYEKL. This CDR3 is built from 15 residues. This CDR3 reads CASSHMTWGDCGYTF.

V and J are TRBV6-2 or TRBV6-3 and TRBJ2-2; with no DNA, the TCRdb D assignment of TRBD1 cannot be verified. This CDR3 is built from 14 residues. Germline CDR1 reads MNHEY; CDR2 reads SVGEGT. The CDR3 spells CASSLSGDTGELFF.